This T cell receptor (beta chain) was found in a study of CD8+ T cells in alopecia areata. Points from the study as a whole: Scalp lesions, especially in alopecia totalis/universalis, had higher clonality than normal scalp. Resident alphabeta T-cell populations of normal skin are likewise subject to sequencing in scalp samples.

After isolation, RNA underwent reverse transcription to generate cDNA as the sequencing template. Here immunoSEQ multiplex PCR was the method, and the copy in TCRdb shows in-frame clones only, minus some. The sample holds about 150,000 clones; approximately 65% are singletons and the top ten take 30% to 45%. The CDR3 extends over 11 amino acids. V was pared by 4 bases and J by 6 bases, with 10 bases between. Germline loops: CDR1 SQVTM, CDR2 ANQGSEA. Regarding this clone: Its antigen is still unknown.

This TCR was sampled from a human donor in good health. The V gene is TRBV29-1, the J gene TRBJ2-7, with D perhaps assigned TRBD1 or TRBD2 (6 bases each). Sequenced: CD8+ T cells sorted from blood. This CDR3 reads CSVVGGAEQYF. CDR3 in DNA: TGCAGCGTTGTCGGGGGCGCCGAGCAGTACTTC.